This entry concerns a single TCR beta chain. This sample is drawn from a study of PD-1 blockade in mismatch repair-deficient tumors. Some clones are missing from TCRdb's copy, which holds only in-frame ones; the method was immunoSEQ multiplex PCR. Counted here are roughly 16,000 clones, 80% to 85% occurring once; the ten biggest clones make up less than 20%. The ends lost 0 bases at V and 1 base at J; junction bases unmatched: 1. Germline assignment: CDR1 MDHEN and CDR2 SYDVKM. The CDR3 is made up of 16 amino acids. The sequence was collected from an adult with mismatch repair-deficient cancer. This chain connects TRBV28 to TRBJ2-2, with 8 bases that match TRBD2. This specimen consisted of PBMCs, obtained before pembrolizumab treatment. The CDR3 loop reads CASSLCLAGNTGELFF. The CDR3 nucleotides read TGTGCCAGCAGTTTATGCCTAGCGGGGAACACCGGGGAGCTGTTTTTT.